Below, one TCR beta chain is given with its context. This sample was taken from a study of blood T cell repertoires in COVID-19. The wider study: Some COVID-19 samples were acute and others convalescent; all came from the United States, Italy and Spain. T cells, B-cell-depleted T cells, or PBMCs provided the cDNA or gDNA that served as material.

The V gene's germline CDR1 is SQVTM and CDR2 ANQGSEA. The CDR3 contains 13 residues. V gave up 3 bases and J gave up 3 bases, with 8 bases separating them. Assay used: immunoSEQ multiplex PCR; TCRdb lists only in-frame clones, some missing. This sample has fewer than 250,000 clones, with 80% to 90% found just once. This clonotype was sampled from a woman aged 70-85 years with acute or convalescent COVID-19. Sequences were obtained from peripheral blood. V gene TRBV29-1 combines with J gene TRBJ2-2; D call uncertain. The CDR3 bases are TGCAGCGTTGAGACGACTTACACCGGGGAGCTGTTTTTT. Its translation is CSVETTYTGELFF.